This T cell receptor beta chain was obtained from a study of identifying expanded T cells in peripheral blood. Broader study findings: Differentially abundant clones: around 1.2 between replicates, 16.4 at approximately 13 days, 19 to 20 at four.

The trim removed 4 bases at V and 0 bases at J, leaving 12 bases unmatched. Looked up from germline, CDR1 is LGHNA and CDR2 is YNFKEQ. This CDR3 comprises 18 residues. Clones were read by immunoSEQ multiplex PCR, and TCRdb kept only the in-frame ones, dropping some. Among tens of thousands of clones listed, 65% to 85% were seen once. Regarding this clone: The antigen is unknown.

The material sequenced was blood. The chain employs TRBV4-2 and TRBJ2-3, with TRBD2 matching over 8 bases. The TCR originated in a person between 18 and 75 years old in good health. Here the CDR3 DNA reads TGTGCCAGCAGCCGAGGGGCAGCGGGGGCTCCTAGCACAGATACGCAGTATTTT. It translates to CASSRGAAGAPSTDTQYF.